This is a list of T cell receptor beta chains from one sample in a study of cytomegalovirus exposure and HLA in healthy donors. TCRdb's copy holds only in-frame clones and misses some; the assay was immunoSEQ multiplex PCR. Here the sample spans approximately 59,000 clones, around 73% being singletons. Sequencing was performed on PBMCs. Source of these receptors: a girl between 5 and 17 years old in good health and CMV-seropositive. Each CDR3 is given with its conserved first and last residue. D genes are given only for firm matches. Clone size is stated in some rows and not others, as once, few, many or a class when expanded.

J gene	clone size	V gene	D gene	CDR3 protein	CDR3 DNA
TRBJ1-1	few	TRBV19	NA	CASTNPDTEAFF	TGTGCCAGCACTAACCCGGACACTGAAGCTTTCTTT
TRBJ2-1	NA	TRBV2	TRBD2	CASSVRGPGLGDNEQFF	TGTGCCAGCAGCGTCAGGGGCCCGGGACTAGGGGACAATGAGCAGTTCTTC
TRBJ1-4	NA	TRBV27	NA	CASSLSSYEKLFF	TGTGCCAGCAGTTTGTCGAGTTATGAAAAACTGTTTTTT
TRBJ2-7	NA	TRBV2	NA	CASRLDSYEQYF	TGTGCCAGCAGATTAGACAGCTACGAGCAGTACTTC
TRBJ2-6	NA	TRBV10-3	NA	CAISGQNPSGANVLTF	TGTGCCATCAGTGGCCAGAACCCCTCTGGGGCCAACGTCCTGACTTTC
TRBJ2-5	NA	TRBV7-9	NA	CASSAVGGAVETQYF	TGTGCCAGCAGCGCCGTGGGGGGAGCGGTGGAGACCCAGTACTTC
TRBJ2-5	once	TRBV5-4	TRBD1	CASSPNTGTGGETQYF	TGTGCCAGCAGCCCTAATACAGGGACAGGGGGGGAGACCCAGTACTTC
TRBJ1-2	NA	TRBV4-1	NA	CASSQAGGSNYGYTF	TGCGCCAGCAGCCAAGCGGGGGGCTCTAACTATGGCTACACCTTC
TRBJ1-1	NA	TRBV5-4	TRBD1	CASSPDRGRLEVAFF	TGTGCCAGCAGCCCCGACAGGGGTCGATTGGAGGTAGCTTTCTTT
TRBJ1-6	NA	TRBV6-6	NA	CASSYSTAYNSPLHF	TGTGCCAGCAGTTACTCGACAGCCTATAATTCACCCCTCCACTTT
TRBJ2-7	NA	TRBV9	TRBD2	CASSVDPSGGPGEQYF	TGTGCCAGCAGCGTAGACCCTAGCGGGGGACCGGGGGAGCAGTACTTC
TRBJ1-1	NA	TRBV29-1	NA	CSVALAGIREAFF	TGCAGCGTCGCGCTGGCCGGGATTAGAGAAGCTTTCTTT
TRBJ1-4	NA	TRBV4-3	TRBD1	CASSQDIGTGGAFLNEKLFF	TGCGCCAGCAGCCAAGATATAGGGACAGGGGGCGCATTCCTGAATGAAAAACTGTTTTTT
TRBJ1-5	NA	TRBV23-1	NA	CASREPGRPQHF	TGCGCCAGCCGAGAACCAGGCCGGCCCCAGCATTTT
TRBJ1-2	few	TRBV14	NA	CASSHSGSYGYTF	TGTGCCAGCAGCCATTCCGGGTCCTATGGCTACACCTTC
TRBJ2-1	NA	TRBV7-2	TRBD2	CASSLLAGTYNEQFF	TGTGCCAGCAGCTTATTAGCGGGGACCTACAATGAGCAGTTCTTC
TRBJ1-2	NA	TRBV30	NA	CAWSVIRNYDYTF	TGTGCCTGGAGTGTAATCCGGAACTATGACTACACCTTC
TRBJ1-2	few	TRBV10-2	NA	CASSARQDGGSGYTF	TGCGCCAGCAGTGCACGACAGGATGGGGGCTCCGGCTACACCTTC
TRBJ2-7	NA	TRBV10-3	TRBD2	CAISESSVGRTSELYEQYF	TGTGCCATCAGTGAGTCGAGTGTGGGTAGGACTAGCGAACTATACGAGCAGTACTTC
TRBJ1-1	NA	TRBV7-8	NA	CASSLVLRVMNTEAFF	TGTGCCAGCAGCTTAGTACTGAGGGTTATGAACACTGAAGCTTTCTTT
TRBJ1-2	few	TRBV7-9	NA	CASSLVGGRVWNGYTF	TGTGCCAGCAGCTTAGTGGGGGGGCGCGTATGGAATGGCTACACCTTC
TRBJ1-5	NA	TRBV9	NA	CASSVGTDFYQPQHF	TGTGCCAGCAGCGTAGGGACAGACTTTTATCAGCCCCAGCATTTT
TRBJ2-1	NA	TRBV7-2	TRBD2	CASSFPGLAGANEQFF	TGTGCCAGCAGCTTCCCGGGACTAGCGGGGGCAAATGAGCAGTTCTTC
TRBJ2-1	few	TRBV6-5	TRBD2	CASSLLAGGGNEQFF	TGTGCCAGCAGTTTACTAGCGGGGGGGGGCAATGAGCAGTTCTTC
TRBJ2-2	NA	TRBV11-2	TRBD1	CASSQDRGQGGELFF	TGTGCCAGCAGCCAAGACCGCGGACAGGGGGGGGAGCTGTTTTTT
TRBJ2-1	NA	TRBV7-2	NA	CASSSRGGFGWDEQFF	TGTGCCAGCAGCTCCCGCGGCGGATTCGGGTGGGATGAGCAGTTCTTC
TRBJ1-1	NA	TRBV29-1	TRBD1	CSLVATGGRTEAFF	TGCAGCCTCGTTGCAACAGGGGGCAGAACTGAAGCTTTCTTT
TRBJ2-1	NA	TRBV7-9	NA	CASSSVRSPYNEQFF	TGTGCCAGCAGCTCAGTAAGGAGCCCCTACAATGAGCAGTTCTTC
TRBJ1-2	NA	TRBV6-5	NA	CASSYFGGEGDGYTF	TGTGCCAGCAGTTACTTCGGAGGGGAAGGGGATGGCTACACCTTC